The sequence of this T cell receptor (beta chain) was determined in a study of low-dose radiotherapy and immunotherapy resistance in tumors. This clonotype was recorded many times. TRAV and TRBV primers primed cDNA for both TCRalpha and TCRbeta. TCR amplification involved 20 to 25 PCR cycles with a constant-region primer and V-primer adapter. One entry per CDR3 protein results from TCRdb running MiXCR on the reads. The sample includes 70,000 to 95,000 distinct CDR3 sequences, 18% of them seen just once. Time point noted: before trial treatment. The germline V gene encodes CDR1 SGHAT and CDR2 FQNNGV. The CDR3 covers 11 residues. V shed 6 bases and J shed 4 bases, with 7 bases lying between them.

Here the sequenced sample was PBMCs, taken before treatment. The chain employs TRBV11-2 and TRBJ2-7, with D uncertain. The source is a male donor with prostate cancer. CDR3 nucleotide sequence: TGTGCCAGCAGTTCCAGGTACGAGCAGTACTTC. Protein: CASSSRYEQYF.